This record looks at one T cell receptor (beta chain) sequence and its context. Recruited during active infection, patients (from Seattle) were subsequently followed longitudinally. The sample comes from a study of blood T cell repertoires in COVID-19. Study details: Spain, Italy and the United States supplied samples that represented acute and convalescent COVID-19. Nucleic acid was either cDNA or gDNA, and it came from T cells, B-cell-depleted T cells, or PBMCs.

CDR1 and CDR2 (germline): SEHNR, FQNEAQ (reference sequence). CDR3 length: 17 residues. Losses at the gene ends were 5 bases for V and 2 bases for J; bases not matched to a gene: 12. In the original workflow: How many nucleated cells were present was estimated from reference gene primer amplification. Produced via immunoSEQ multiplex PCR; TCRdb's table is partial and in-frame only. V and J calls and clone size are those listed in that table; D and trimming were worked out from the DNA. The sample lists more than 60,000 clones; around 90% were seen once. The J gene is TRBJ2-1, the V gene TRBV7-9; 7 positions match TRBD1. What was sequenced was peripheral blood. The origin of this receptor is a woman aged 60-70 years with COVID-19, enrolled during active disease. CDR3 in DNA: TGTGCCAGCAGCGCCAGACAGGGCAATGTTGCCTACAATGAGCAGTTCTTC. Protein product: CASSARQGNVAYNEQFF. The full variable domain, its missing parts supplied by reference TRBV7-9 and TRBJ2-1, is DTGVSQNPRHKITKRGQNVTFRCDPISEHNRLYWYRQTLGQGPEFLTYFQNEAQLEKSRLLSDRFSAERPKGSFSTLEIQRTEQGDSAMYLCASSARQGNVAYNEQFFGPGTRLTVL.